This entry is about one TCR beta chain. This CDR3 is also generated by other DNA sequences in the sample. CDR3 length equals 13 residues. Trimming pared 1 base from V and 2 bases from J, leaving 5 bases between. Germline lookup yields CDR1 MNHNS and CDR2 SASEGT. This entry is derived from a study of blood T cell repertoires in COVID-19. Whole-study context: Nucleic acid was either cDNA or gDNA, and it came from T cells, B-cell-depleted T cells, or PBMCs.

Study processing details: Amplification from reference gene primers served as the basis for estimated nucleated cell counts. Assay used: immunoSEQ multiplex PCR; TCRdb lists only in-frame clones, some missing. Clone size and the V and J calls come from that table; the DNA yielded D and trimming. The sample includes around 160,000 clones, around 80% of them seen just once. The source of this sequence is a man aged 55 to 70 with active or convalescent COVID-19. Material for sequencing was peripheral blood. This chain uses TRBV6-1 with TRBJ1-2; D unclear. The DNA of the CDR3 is TGTGCCAGCAGTGAAGGCGGAAACTATGGCTACACCTTC. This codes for CASSEGGNYGYTF.